A selection of T cell receptor beta chains follows, all from one sample in a study of CD8 T cells in Susac syndrome. TCRdb processed the immunoSEQ multiplex PCR reads anew with MiXCR; each CDR3 protein has one entry. The table shows 150,000 to 200,000 distinct CDR3 sequences, with roughly 95% occurring only once. The specimen was CD4+ T cells from PBMCs. The receptors stem from a human donor with Susac syndrome. CDR3s include the opening cysteine and the closing phenylalanine or tryptophan. The D gene is left open where the match is weak. Clone size is shown for a subset of rows, as once, few, many or a class of expanded clone.

>TRBJ2-3|TRBV7-7|-|-
CASSLGTQGVGTDTQYF
TGTGCTAGCAGCCTCGGGACACAAGGGGTTGGCACAGATACGCAGTATTTT
>TRBJ1-2|TRBV6-5|-|-
CASSYRKMDRYTF
TGTGCCAGCAGTTATCGGAAAATGGATCGCTACACCTTC
>TRBJ2-5|TRBV10-3|-|-
CAIGAAETQYF
TGTGCCATCGGGGCCGCAGAGACCCAGTACTTC
>TRBJ2-7|TRBV29-1|-|-
CSVSQGPVKGEQYF
TGCAGCGTTTCACAGGGACCCGTAAAAGGCGAGCAGTACTTC
>TRBJ1-1|TRBV7-6|TRBD1|-
CASSLLGTENTEAFF
TGTGCCAGCAGCTTATTGGGGACAGAGAACACTGAAGCTTTCTTT
>TRBJ1-5|TRBV7-2|TRBD1|-
CASSTGTGFSQPQHF
TGTGCCAGCAGCACCGGGACAGGGTTTAGTCAGCCCCAGCATTTT
>TRBJ2-3|TRBV18|-|-
CASSPDRSGTDTQYF
TGTGCCAGCTCACCGGACAGATCGGGCACAGATACGCAGTATTTT
>TRBJ1-5|TRBV18|-|-
CASSPGGHPQPQHF
TGTGCCAGCTCACCAGGGGGACACCCTCAGCCCCAGCATTTT
>TRBJ2-5|TRBV28|-|-
CASSVGFGRETQYF
TGTGCCAGCAGCGTAGGGTTTGGACGAGAGACCCAGTACTTC
>TRBJ2-1|TRBV15|-|-
CATGADSYNEQFF
TGTGCCACCGGGGCGGACTCCTACAATGAGCAGTTCTTC
>TRBJ1-1|TRBV14|-|-
CASRPGGGVTEAFF
TGTGCCAGCAGGCCTGGGGGTGGTGTCACTGAAGCTTTCTTT
>TRBJ1-4|TRBV29-1|TRBD1|-
CSVGQDGQKLFF
TGCAGCGTCGGACAGGACGGTCAGAAACTGTTTTTT
>TRBJ2-2|TRBV20-1|TRBD1|-
CSANPSTGGHGELFF
TGCAGTGCTAACCCCTCGACAGGGGGTCACGGGGAGCTGTTTTTT
>TRBJ2-5|TRBV12-5|TRBD2|once
CASAPGGQEAQYF
TGTGCTAGTGCCCCGGGGGGGCAAGAGGCCCAGTACTTC
>TRBJ2-7|TRBV5-4|-|-
CASSNPGRPYEQYF
TGTGCCAGCAGCAACCCGGGTCGTCCCTACGAGCAGTACTTC
>TRBJ2-7|TRBV5-1|TRBD2|-
CASSIGTSGPYEQYF
TGCGCCAGCAGCATCGGGACTAGCGGGCCCTACGAGCAGTACTTC
>TRBJ2-6|TRBV7-2|-|-
CASSWMPSGANVLTF
TGTGCCAGCAGCTGGATGCCCTCTGGGGCCAACGTCCTGACTTTC
>TRBJ2-2|TRBV7-9|TRBD1|-
CASSPGGGTGELFF
TGTGCCAGCAGCCCAGGGGGCGGCACCGGGGAGCTGTTTTTT
>TRBJ1-5|TRBV6-6|TRBD1|-
CASSSGTGYQPQHF
TGTGCCAGCAGCTCCGGGACAGGCTATCAGCCCCAGCATTTT
>TRBJ2-5|TRBV6-2/TRBV6-3|-|-
CASSNPGRETQYF
TGTGCCAGCAGCAATCCAGGGCGGGAGACCCAGTACTTC
>TRBJ2-7|TRBV10-3|-|-
CAISDPGRSGNSYEQYF
TGTGCCATCAGTGACCCCGGAAGGTCCGGAAACTCCTACGAGCAGTACTTC
>TRBJ1-5|TRBV5-1|-|-
CASSPDDSSSAQHF
TGCGCCAGCAGCCCGGATGACAGCAGCTCAGCCCAGCATTTT
>TRBJ2-1|TRBV11-3|-|-
CASGWGRGSDEQFF
TGTGCCAGCGGGTGGGGCAGGGGATCGGATGAGCAGTTCTTC
>TRBJ1-6|TRBV6-5|-|few
CASSFGPNSPLHF
TGTGCCAGCAGTTTCGGGCCCAATTCACCCCTCCACTTT
>TRBJ1-5|TRBV13|TRBD1|-
CASSKTQGAPSNQPQHF
TGTGCCAGCAGCAAAACACAGGGGGCTCCGAGCAATCAGCCCCAGCATTTT
>TRBJ2-2|TRBV19|TRBD2|-
CASNKGLAGVTGELFF
TGTGCCAGTAATAAGGGACTAGCGGGAGTCACCGGGGAGCTGTTTTTT
>TRBJ1-1|TRBV6-2/TRBV6-3|-|once
CASSDTGLNTEAFF
TGTGCCAGCAGTGACACAGGGCTGAACACTGAAGCTTTCTTT
>TRBJ1-2|TRBV29-1|TRBD1|-
CSTRTGEYGYTF
TGCAGCACCCGGACAGGGGAGTATGGCTACACCTTC
>TRBJ2-3|TRBV9|TRBD2|-
CASSVLAGGDTQYF
TGTGCCAGCAGCGTACTAGCGGGAGGAGATACGCAGTATTTT
>TRBJ2-1|TRBV20-1|-|-
CSASDRGSYNEQFF
TGCAGTGCTAGCGACCGGGGGTCCTACAATGAGCAGTTCTTC
>TRBJ2-2|TRBV27|TRBD2|-
CASSVAGISGELFF
TGTGCCAGCAGTGTAGCGGGAATCTCCGGGGAGCTGTTTTTT
>TRBJ2-2|TRBV20-1|-|-
CSASPGDRFDTGELFF
TGCAGTGCTAGTCCCGGAGACAGATTCGACACCGGGGAGCTGTTTTTT
>TRBJ1-5|TRBV2|-|-
CASRMGSDGNQPQHF
TGTGCCAGCCGGATGGGGTCCGATGGCAATCAGCCCCAGCATTTT
>TRBJ2-2|TRBV11-2|-|-
CASSLGPGENTGELFF
TGTGCCAGCAGCTTAGGGCCAGGGGAGAACACCGGGGAGCTGTTTTTT
>TRBJ2-1|TRBV7-2|-|-
CASSVDGNSNEQFF
TGTGCCAGCAGCGTGGACGGTAACTCAAATGAGCAGTTCTTC
>TRBJ1-5|TRBV20-1|-|once
CSAVLLGARGDQPQHF
TGCAGTGCCGTACTCTTAGGGGCGCGAGGCGATCAGCCCCAGCATTTT
>TRBJ2-3|TRBV7-2|-|-
CASSLGIRRDTQYF
TGTGCCAGCAGCTTAGGGATCCGTAGAGATACGCAGTATTTT
>TRBJ2-1|TRBV29-1|TRBD2|-
CSVDLGLAGGGGYNEQFF
TGCAGCGTTGACCTGGGACTAGCGGGAGGGGGGGGCTACAATGAGCAGTTCTTC
>TRBJ2-5|TRBV13|TRBD1|-
CASSGTGVGKTQYF
TGTGCCAGCAGCGGCACAGGGGTGGGGAAGACCCAGTACTTC
>TRBJ2-1|TRBV11-2|TRBD2|-
CASSLVGLYNEQFF
TGTGCCAGCAGCTTAGTGGGACTATACAATGAGCAGTTCTTC
>TRBJ2-3|TRBV5-1|-|-
CASSLTGPTDTQYF
TGCGCCAGCAGCTTGACGGGACCCACAGATACGCAGTATTTT
>TRBJ2-5|TRBV2|-|-
CASSAVETQYF
TGTGCCAGCAGTGCAGTTGAGACCCAGTACTTC
>TRBJ2-6|TRBV12-3/TRBV12-4|-|few
CASSLGGAGANVLTF
TGTGCCAGCAGTTTGGGCGGCGCTGGGGCCAACGTCCTGACTTTC
>TRBJ1-2|TRBV20-1|-|-
CSAPDSYGYTF
TGCAGTGCCCCCGACAGCTATGGCTACACCTTC
>TRBJ1-2|TRBV20-1|-|-
CSANPSLADIGYTF
TGCAGTGCTAACCCCTCCCTGGCGGATATTGGCTACACCTTC
>TRBJ1-4|TRBV29-1|-|-
CSVEGGADEKLFF
TGCAGCGTTGAAGGTGGGGCTGATGAAAAACTGTTTTTT